These 10 T cell receptor beta chains came from one sample sequenced in a study of regulatory T cells in long-lasting Graves disease. Construction of TCR beta libraries relied on iRepertoire HTBI primers and on Arm-PCR targeting CDR3 regions. Each CDR3 protein gets one entry after TCRdb re-called the multiplex PCR reads with MiXCR. Of roughly 610,000 distinct CDR3 sequences listed, roughly 16% are singletons. Time point here: newly diagnosed GD, antithyroid drugs for less than 3 months. PBMCs were the source of the RNA used for TCR sequencing. A further study also used this sample, focusing on T cells in Graves' hyperthyroidism and ophthalmopathy.

The input for sequencing was peripheral blood mononuclear cells (PBMCs), taken at new diagnosis, from a patient treated with antithyroid drugs. The receptors were gathered from a woman aged 25 to 39 with Graves disease.

This clonotype was counted only a few times. This chain links TRBV24-1 with TRBJ2-7; D not certain. Trimming took off 5 bases at V and 3 bases at J, with 19 bases between the two ends. Germline CDR1 reads KGHDR; CDR2 reads SFDVKD. The CDR3 loop spans 16 amino acids. For the CDR3, the DNA is TGTGCCACCAGTGCCTCTCAAGTGACTCAAAGCTACGAGCAGTACTTC. Translating it yields CATSASQVTQSYEQYF.

This clonotype showed up just a few times. The chain is built from TRBV2 and TRBJ2-7, with D perhaps matching TRBD2 (6 bases). This CDR3 spans 11 amino acids. CDR1 is SNHLY, CDR2 FYNNEI, per germline. The V and J ends lost 1 base and 11 bases respectively, with 9 bases between them. DNA of the CDR3: TGTGCCAGCAGTGAAGGGAGGGAAAAGTACTTC. It translates to CASSEGREKYF.

The chain is built from TRBV29-1 and TRBJ1-2; TRBD1 is a possible D gene (5 bases). Germline assignment: CDR1 SQVTM and CDR2 ANQGSEA. Deletions cut 3 bases from V and 4 bases from J, with 12 bases between. The CDR3 spans 13 residues. CDR3 region: CSVDSRVGYGYTF. The CDR3 nucleotides read TGCAGCGTTGACAGCAGGGTTGGCTATGGCTACACCTTC.

This clonotype has ten or more counts. The V call is TRBV28, the J call TRBJ2-3, with 7 positions matching TRBD2. The V and J ends lost 1 base and 2 bases, in that order; junction bases with no gene match: 9. The germline CDR1 and CDR2 sequences are MDHEN and SYDVKM. The CDR3 totals 17 residues. In nucleotides, the CDR3 is TGTGCCAGCAGTTTATTTGGCGGGGGACGAAACACAGATACGCAGTATTTT. Translating gives CASSLFGGGRNTDTQYF.

This clonotype was recorded many times. In DNA form, the CDR3 reads TGTGCCAGCACGGGGCCGGGGGATCCCGGGGAGCTGTTTTTT. Translating gives CASTGPGDPGELFF. The V and J genes are TRBV12-3 or TRBV12-4 and TRBJ2-2, with D possibly matching TRBD2 (6 bases). The V end lost 7 bases, the J end lost 6 bases, and 15 bases lay between the germline ends. The CDR3 runs 14 residues.

This clonotype was detected many times. The gene calls are TRBV2 and TRBJ1-2, with 9 bases that match TRBD1. This CDR3 spans 14 amino acids. The V and J ends lost 3 bases and 7 bases, in that order; junction bases with no gene match: 6. Germline V CDR1 and CDR2: SNHLY, FYNNEI. CDR3 region: CASSDGGTGSGYTF. In DNA, the CDR3 is TGTGCCAGCAGTGACGGAGGGACAGGGTCTGGCTACACCTTC.

This clonotype was picked up many times. The rearrangement joins TRBV2 to TRBJ2-1; TRBD1 agrees at 7 bases. This CDR3 is built from 13 residues. J lost 6 bases, V lost 7 bases, and 6 bases had no gene match. The germline V gene has CDR1 SNHLY and CDR2 FYNNEI. CDR3: CASILTGANEQFF. CDR3 nucleotide sequence: TGTGCCAGCATCCTCACAGGGGCCAATGAGCAGTTCTTC.

This clonotype was recorded many times. The chain's CDR3 is CASSLRMDTQYF. CDR3 nucleotide sequence: TGTGCCAGCAGCTTAAGGATGGATACGCAGTATTTT. This chain joins TRBV11-1 and TRBJ2-3; D unclear. This CDR3 region has 12 residues. V lost 2 bases, J lost 6 bases, and 6 bases lay in between. Germline V lookup: CDR1 SGHAT, CDR2 FQDESV (reference sequence). The full variable domain, completed using reference TRBV11-1 and TRBJ2-3, is EAEVAQSPRYKITEKSQAVAFWCDPISGHATLYWYRQILGQGPELLVQFQDESVVDDSQLPKDRFSAERLKGVDSTLKIQPAELGDSAMYLCASSLRMDTQYFGPGTRLTVL.

This clonotype has a count of ten or more. V is TRBV28 and J is TRBJ2-1, with D maybe TRBD2 (5 bases). The CDR3 sequence is 14 residues long. Deletions cut 5 bases from V and 6 bases from J, with 14 bases between. Germline-derived CDR1 and CDR2 are MDHEN and SYDVKM. This CDR3 is CASSPSGTGNEQFF. The CDR3 DNA reads as TGTGCCAGCAGTCCTTCGGGAACTGGCAATGAGCAGTTCTTC.

This clonotype showed up just a few times. The chain employs TRBV28 and TRBJ2-1; D not resolved. From germline, CDR1 is MDHEN and CDR2 SYDVKM. CDR3 length: 14 residues. V lost 4 bases and J lost 10, with 17 bases in between. This CDR3 reads CASSSPGPTTEQFF. The CDR3 region has the DNA TGTGCCAGCAGTTCCCCTGGGCCGACGACCGAGCAGTTCTTC. The full variable domain, in which reference TRBV28 and TRBJ2-1 provide the parts outside the CDR3, is DVKVTQSSRYLVKRTGEKVFLECVQDMDHENMFWYRQDPGLGLRLIYFSYDVKMKEKGDIPEGYSVSREKKERFSLILESASTNQTSMYLCASSSPGPTTEQFFGPGTRLTVL.